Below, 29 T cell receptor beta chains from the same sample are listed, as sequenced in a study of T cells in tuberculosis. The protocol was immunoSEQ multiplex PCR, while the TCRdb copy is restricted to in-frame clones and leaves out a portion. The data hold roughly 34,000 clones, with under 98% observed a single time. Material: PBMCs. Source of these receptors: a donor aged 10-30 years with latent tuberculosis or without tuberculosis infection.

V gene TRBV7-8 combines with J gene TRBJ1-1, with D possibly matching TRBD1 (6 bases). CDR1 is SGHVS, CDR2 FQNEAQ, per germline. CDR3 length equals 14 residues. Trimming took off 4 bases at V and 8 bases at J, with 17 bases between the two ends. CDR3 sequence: CASSSHASDREAFF. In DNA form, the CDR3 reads TGTGCCAGCAGCTCTCACGCTTCGGACAGAGAAGCTTTCTTT.

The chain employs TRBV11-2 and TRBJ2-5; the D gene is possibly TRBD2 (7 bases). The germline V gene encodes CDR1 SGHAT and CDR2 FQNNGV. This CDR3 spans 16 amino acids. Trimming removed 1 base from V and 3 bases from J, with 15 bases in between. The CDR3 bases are TGTGCCAGCAGCTTAGTCCGCGGGGGCGATAAAGAGACCCAGTACTTC. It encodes CASSLVRGGDKETQYF.

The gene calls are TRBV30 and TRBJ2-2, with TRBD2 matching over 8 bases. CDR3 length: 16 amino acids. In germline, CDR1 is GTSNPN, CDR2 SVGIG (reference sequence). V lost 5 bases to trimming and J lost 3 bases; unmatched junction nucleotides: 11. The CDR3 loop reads CAWGQTTSGDTGELFF. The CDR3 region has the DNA TGTGCCTGGGGACAAACAACTAGCGGTGACACCGGGGAGCTGTTTTTT.

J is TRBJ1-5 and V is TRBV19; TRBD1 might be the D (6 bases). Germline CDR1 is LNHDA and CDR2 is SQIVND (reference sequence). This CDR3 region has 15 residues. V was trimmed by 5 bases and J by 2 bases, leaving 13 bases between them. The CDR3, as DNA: TGTGCCAGTAGTTGGACAGTAATGGGCAATCAGCCCCAGCATTTT. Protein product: CASSWTVMGNQPQHF.

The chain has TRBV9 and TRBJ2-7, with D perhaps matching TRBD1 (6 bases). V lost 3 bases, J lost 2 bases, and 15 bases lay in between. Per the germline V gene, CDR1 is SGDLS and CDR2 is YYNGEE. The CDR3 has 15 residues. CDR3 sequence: CASSGTGSQTYEQYF. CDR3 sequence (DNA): TGTGCCAGCAGCGGAACAGGGAGCCAGACCTACGAGCAGTACTTC.

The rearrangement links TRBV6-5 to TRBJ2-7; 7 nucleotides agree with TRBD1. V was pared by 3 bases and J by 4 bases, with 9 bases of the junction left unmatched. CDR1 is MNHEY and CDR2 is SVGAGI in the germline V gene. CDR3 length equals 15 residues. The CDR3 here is CASSYSNRGTYEQYF. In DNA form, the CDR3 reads TGTGCCAGCAGTTATAGTAACAGGGGTACATACGAGCAGTACTTC.

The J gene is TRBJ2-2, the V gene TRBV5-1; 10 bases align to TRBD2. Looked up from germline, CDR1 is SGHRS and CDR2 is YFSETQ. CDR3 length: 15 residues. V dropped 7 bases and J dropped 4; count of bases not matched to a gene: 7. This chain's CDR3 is CASFLGLASTGELFF. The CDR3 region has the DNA TGCGCCAGCTTCTTGGGACTAGCGAGCACCGGGGAGCTGTTTTTT.

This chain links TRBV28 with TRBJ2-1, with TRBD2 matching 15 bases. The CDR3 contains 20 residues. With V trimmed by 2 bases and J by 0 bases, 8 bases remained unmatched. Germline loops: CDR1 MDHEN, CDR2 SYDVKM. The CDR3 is CASSLRGTSGRTYSYNEQFF. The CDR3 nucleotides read TGTGCCAGCAGTTTAAGAGGGACTAGCGGGAGGACCTACTCCTACAATGAGCAGTTCTTC. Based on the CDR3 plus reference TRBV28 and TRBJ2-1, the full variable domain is DVKVTQSSRYLVKRTGEKVFLECVQDMDHENMFWYRQDPGLGLRLIYFSYDVKMKEKGDIPEGYSVSREKKERFSLILESASTNQTSMYLCASSLRGTSGRTYSYNEQFFGPGTRLTVL.

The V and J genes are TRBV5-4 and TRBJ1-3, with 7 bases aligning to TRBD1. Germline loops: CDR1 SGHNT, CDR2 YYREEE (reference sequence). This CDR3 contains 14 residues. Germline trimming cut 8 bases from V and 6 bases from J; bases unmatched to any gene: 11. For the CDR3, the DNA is TGTGCCAGTAGCCCGGACAGGATTTCAAACACCATATATTTT. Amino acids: CASSPDRISNTIYF. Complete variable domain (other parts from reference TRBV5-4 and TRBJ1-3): ETGVTQSPTHLIKTRGQQVTLRCSSQSGHNTVSWYQQALGQGPQFIFQYYREEENGRGNFPPRFSGLQFPNYSSELNVNALELDDSALYLCASSPDRISNTIYFGEGSWLTVV.

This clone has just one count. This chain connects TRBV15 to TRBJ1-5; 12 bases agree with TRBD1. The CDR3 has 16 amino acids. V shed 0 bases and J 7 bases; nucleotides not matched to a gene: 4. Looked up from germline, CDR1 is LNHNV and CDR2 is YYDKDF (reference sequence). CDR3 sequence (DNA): TGTGCCACCAGCAGAGATTTAGGGACAGGGGGCCAGCCCCAGCATTTT. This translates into CATSRDLGTGGQPQHF.

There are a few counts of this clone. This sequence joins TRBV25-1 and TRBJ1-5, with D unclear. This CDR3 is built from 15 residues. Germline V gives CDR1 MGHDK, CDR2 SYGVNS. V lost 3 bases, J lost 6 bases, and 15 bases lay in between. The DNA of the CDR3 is TGTGCCAGCAGTGATAACGACGGGGAAAGTCAGCCCCAGCATTTT. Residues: CASSDNDGESQPQHF.

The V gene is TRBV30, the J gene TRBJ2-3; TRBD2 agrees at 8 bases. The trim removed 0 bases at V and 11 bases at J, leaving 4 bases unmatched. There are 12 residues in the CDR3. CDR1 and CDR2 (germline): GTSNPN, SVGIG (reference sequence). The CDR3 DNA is TGTGCCTGGAGTGTAATAGCGGGACGGCAGTATTTT. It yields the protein CAWSVIAGRQYF.

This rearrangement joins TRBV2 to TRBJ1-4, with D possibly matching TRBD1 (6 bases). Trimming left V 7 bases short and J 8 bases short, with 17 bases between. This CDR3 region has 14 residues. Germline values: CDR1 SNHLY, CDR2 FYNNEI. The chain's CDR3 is CASTISRTDEKLFF. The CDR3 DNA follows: TGTGCCAGCACCATTTCCCGGACAGACGAAAAACTGTTTTTT.

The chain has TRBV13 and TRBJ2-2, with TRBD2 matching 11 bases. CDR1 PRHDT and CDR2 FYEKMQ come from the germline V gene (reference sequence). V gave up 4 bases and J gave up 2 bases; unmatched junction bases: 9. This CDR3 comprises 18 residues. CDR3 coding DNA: TGTGCCAGCAGCTCCCGCGAGACTAGCGGGGTTAACACCGGGGAGCTGTTTTTT. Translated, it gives CASSSRETSGVNTGELFF. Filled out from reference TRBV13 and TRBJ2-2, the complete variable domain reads AAGVIQSPRHLIKEKRETATLKCYPIPRHDTVYWYQQGPGQDPQFLISFYEKMQSDKGSIPDRFSAQQFSDYHSELNMSSLELGDSALYFCASSSRETSGVNTGELFFGEGSRLTVL.

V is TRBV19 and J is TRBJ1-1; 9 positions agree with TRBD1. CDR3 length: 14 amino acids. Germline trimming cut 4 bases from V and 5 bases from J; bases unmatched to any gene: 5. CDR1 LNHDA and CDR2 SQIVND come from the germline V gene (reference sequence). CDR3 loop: CASSRDRERTEAFF. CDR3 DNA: TGTGCCAGTAGTAGGGACAGGGAGAGAACTGAAGCTTTCTTT. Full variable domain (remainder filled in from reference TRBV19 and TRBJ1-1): DGGITQSPKYLFRKEGQNVTLSCEQNLNHDAMYWYRQDPGQGLRLIYYSQIVNDFQKGDIAEGYSVSREKKESFPLTVTSAQKNPTAFYLCASSRDRERTEAFFGQGTRLTVV.

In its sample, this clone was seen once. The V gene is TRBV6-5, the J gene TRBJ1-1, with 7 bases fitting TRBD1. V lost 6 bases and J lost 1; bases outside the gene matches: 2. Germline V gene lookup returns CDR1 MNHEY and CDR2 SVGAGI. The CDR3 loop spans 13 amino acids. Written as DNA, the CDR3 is TGTGCCAGCAGCCGGACAGGGAACACTGAAGCTTTCTTT. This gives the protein CASSRTGNTEAFF.

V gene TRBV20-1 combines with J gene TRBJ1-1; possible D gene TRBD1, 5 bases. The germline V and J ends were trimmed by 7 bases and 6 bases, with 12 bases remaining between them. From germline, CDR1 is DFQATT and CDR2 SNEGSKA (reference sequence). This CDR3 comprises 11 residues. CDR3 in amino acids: CSGAWGAEAFF. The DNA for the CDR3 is TGCAGTGGCGCGTGGGGGGCTGAAGCTTTCTTT.

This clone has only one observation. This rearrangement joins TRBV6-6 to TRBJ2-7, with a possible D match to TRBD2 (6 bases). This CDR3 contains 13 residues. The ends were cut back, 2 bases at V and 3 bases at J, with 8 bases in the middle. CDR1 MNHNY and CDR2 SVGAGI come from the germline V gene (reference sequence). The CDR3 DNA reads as TGTGCCAGCAGTTACGGGCGGGGCTACGAGCAGTACTTC. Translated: CASSYGRGYEQYF.

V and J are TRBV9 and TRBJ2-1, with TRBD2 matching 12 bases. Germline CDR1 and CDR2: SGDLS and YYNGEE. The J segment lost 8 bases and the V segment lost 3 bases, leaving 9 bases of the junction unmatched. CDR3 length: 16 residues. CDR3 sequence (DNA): TGTGCCAGCAGCGCCGGACTAGCGGGAATTGTGCATGAGCAGTTCTTC. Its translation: CASSAGLAGIVHEQFF.

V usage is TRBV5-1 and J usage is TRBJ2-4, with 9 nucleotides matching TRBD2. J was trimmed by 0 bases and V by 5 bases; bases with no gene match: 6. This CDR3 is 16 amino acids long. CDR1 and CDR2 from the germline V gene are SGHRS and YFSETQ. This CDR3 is CASSSGLAIAKNIQYF. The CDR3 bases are TGCGCCAGCAGTTCGGGACTAGCCATAGCCAAAAACATTCAGTACTTC.

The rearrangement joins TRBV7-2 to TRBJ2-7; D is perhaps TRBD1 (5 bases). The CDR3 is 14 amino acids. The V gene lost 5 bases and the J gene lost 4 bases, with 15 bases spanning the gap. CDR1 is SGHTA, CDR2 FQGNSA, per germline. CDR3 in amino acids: CASSLRARIYEQYF. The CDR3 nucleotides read TGTGCCAGCAGCCTCAGGGCGAGGATTTACGAGCAGTACTTC. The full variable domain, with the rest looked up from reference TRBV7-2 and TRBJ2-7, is GAGVSQSPSNKVTEKGKDVELRCDPISGHTALYWYRQSLGQGLEFLIYFQGNSAPDKSGLPSDRFSAERTGGSVSTLTIQRTQQEDSAVYLCASSLRARIYEQYFGPGTRLTVT.

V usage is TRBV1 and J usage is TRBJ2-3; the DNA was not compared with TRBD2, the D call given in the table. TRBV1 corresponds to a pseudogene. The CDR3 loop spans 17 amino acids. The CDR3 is CTSSPLPTSGHTDTQYF. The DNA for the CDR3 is TGCACCAGCAGCCCGCTCCCGACTAGCGGACACACAGATACGCAGTATTTT.

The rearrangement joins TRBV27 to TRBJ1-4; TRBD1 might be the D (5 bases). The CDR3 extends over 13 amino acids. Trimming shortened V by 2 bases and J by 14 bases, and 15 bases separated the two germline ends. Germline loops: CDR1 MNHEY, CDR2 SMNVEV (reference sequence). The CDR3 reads CASSLGQGLELFF. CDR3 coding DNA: TGTGCCAGCAGTTTAGGGCAGGGTTTAGAGCTGTTTTTT.

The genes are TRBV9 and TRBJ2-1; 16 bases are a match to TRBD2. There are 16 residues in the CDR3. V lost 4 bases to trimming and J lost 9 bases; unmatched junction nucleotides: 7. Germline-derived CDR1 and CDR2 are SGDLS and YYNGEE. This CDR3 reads CASSLGLAGGRSEQFF. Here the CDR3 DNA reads TGTGCCAGCAGCTTGGGACTAGCGGGAGGGCGGAGTGAGCAGTTCTTC.

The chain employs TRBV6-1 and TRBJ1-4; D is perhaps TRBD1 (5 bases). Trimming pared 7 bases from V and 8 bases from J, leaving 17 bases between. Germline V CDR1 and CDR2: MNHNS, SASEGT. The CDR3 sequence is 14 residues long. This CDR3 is CASKLGGTGEKLFF. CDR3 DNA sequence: TGTGCCAGCAAACTCGGGGGGACGGGAGAAAAACTGTTTTTT.

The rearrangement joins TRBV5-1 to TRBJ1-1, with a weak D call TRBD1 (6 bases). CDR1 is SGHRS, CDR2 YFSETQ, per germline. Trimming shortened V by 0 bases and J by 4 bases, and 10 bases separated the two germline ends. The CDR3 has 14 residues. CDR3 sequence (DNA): TGCGCCAGCAGCTTGGAAGGGGGAACCACTGAAGCTTTCTTT. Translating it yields CASSLEGGTTEAFF.

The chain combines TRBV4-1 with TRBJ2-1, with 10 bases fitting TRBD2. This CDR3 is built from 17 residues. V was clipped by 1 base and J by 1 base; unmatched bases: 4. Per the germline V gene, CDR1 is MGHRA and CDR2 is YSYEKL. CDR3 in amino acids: CASSQAPSGSSYNEQFF. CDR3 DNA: TGCGCCAGCAGCCAAGCGCCTAGCGGGAGTTCCTACAATGAGCAGTTCTTC.

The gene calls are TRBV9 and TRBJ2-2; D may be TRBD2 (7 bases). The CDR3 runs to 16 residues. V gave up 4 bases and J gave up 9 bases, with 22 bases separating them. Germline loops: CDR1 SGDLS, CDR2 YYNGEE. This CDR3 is CASSPRAGEGLRELFF. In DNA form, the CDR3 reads TGTGCCAGCAGCCCAAGGGCAGGGGAGGGCCTGAGGGAGCTGTTTTTT.

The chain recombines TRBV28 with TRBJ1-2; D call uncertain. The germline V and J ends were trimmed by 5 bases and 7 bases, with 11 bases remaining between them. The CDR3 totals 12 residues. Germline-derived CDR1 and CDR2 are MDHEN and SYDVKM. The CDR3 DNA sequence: TGTGCCAGCAGTCCGCTAAGCGGTGGCTACACCTTC. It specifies CASSPLSGGYTF.